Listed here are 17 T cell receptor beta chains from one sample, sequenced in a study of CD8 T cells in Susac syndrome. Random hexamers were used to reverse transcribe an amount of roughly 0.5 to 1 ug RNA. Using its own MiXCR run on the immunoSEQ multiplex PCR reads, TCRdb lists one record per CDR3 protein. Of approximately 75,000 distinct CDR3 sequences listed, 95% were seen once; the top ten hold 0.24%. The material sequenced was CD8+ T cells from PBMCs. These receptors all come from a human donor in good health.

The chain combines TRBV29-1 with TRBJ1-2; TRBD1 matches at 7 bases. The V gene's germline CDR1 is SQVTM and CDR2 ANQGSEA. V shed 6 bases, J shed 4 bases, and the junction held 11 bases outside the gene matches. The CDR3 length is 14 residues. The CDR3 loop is CSVVDTGEGYGYTF. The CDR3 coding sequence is TGCAGCGTAGTCGATACAGGGGAAGGCTATGGCTACACCTTC.

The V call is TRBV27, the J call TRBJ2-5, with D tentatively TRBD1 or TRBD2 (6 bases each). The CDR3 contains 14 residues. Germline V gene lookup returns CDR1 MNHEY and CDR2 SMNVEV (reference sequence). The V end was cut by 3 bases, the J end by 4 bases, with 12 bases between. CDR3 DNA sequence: TGTGCCAGCAGTTTTACCGGGGGCGTAGAGACCCAGTACTTC. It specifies CASSFTGGVETQYF.

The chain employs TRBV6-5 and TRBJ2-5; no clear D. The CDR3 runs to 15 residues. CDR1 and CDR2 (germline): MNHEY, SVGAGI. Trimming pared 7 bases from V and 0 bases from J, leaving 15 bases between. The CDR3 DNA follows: TGTGCCAGCACCAAAGGCCGCAAGTACCAAGAGACCCAGTACTTC. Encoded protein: CASTKGRKYQETQYF.

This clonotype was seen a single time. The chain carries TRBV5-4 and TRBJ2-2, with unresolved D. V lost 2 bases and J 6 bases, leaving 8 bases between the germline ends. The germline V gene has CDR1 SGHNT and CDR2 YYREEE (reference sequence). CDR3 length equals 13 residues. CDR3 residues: CASSFAPPGELFF. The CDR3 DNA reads TGTGCCAGCAGCTTCGCCCCCCCCGGGGAGCTGTTTTTT. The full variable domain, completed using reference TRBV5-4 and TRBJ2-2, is ETGVTQSPTHLIKTRGQQVTLRCSSQSGHNTVSWYQQALGQGPQFIFQYYREEENGRGNFPPRFSGLQFPNYSSELNVNALELDDSALYLCASSFAPPGELFFGEGSRLTVL.

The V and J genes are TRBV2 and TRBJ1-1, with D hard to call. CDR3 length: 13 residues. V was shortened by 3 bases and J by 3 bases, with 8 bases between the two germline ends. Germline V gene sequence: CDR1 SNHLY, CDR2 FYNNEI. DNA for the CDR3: TGTGCCAGCAGTGAGACAATCTACACTGAAGCTTTCTTT. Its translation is CASSETIYTEAFF.

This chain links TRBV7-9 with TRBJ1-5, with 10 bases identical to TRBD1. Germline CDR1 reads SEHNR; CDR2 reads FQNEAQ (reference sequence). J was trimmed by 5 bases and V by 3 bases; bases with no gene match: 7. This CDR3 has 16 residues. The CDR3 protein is CASSLAGQGVYQPQHF. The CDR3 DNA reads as TGTGCCAGCAGCTTGGCCGGACAGGGGGTATATCAGCCCCAGCATTTT.

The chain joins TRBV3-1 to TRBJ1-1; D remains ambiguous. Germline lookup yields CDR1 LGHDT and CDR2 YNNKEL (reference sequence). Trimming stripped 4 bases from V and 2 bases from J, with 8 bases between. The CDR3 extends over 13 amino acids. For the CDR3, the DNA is TGTGCCAGCAGCCGGGTCAGAAACACTGAAGCTTTCTTT. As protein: CASSRVRNTEAFF.

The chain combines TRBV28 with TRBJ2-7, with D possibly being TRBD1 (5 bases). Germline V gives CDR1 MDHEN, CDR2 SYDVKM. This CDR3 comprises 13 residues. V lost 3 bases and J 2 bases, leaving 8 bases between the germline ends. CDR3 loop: CASSLVRAYEQYF. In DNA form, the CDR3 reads TGTGCCAGCAGTTTGGTCAGGGCCTACGAGCAGTACTTC.

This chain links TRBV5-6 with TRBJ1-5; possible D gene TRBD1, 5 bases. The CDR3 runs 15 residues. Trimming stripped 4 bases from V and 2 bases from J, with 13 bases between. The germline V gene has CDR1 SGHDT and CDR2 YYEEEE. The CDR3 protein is CASSTGLGGNQPQHF. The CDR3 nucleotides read TGTGCCAGCAGCACGGGGTTGGGGGGCAATCAGCCCCAGCATTTT.

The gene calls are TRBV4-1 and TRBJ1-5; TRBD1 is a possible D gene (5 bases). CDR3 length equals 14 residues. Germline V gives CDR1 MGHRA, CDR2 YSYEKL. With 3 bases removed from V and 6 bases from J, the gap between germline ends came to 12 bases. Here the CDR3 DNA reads TGCGCCAGCAGCCAGTCTGGGGGGGTTCAGCCCCAGCATTTT. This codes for CASSQSGGVQPQHF.

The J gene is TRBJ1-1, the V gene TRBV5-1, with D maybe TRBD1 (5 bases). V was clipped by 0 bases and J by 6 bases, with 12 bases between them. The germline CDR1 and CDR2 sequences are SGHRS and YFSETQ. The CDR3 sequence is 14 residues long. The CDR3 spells CASSLGWRDAEAFF. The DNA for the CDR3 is TGCGCCAGCAGCTTGGGGTGGAGGGACGCTGAAGCTTTCTTT.

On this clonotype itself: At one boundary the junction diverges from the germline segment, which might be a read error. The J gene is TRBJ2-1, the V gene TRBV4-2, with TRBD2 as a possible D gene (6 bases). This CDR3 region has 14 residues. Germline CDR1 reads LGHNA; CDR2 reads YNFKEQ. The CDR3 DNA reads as TGTGCCAGCAGCCAAGGGGACTCCCACAATGAGCAGTTCTTC. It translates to CASSQGDSHNEQFF.

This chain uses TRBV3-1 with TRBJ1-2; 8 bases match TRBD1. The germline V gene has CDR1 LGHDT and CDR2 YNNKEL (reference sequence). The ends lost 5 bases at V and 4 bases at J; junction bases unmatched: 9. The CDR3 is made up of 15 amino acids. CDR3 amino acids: CASSSRTGHPYGYTF. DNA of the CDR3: TGTGCCAGCAGCTCGCGGACAGGGCACCCCTATGGCTACACCTTC.

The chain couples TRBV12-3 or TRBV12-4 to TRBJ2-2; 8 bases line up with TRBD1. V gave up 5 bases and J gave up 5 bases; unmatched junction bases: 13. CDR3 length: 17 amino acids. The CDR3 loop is CASSPSGGAMGTGELFF. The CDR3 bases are TGTGCCAGCAGTCCCTCAGGGGGCGCGATGGGTACCGGGGAGCTGTTTTTT.

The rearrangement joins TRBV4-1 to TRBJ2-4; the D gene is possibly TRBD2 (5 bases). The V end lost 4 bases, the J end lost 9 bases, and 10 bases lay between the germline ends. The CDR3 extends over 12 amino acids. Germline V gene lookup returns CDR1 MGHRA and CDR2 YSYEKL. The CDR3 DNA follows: TGCGCCAGCAGCCCCGCCGGAGGCATTCAGTACTTC. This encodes CASSPAGGIQYF.

Written as DNA, the CDR3 is TGCAGTGCAAGGACTAGCGGCGGAAGCACAGATACGCAGTATTTT. Translated, it gives CSARTSGGSTDTQYF. This sequence joins TRBV20-1 and TRBJ2-3; 10 bases agree with TRBD2. CDR1 and CDR2 (germline): DFQATT, SNEGSKA (reference sequence). The CDR3 consists of 15 residues. The junction had 6 bases not matched to a gene; V was cut back by 6 bases and J by 0 bases.

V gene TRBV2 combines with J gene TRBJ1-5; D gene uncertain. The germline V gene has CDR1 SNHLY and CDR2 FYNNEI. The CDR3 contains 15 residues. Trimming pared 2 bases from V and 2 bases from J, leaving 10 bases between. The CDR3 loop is CASSEPGSGNQPQHF. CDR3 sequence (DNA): TGTGCCAGCAGTGAACCGGGGTCGGGCAATCAGCCCCAGCATTTT.